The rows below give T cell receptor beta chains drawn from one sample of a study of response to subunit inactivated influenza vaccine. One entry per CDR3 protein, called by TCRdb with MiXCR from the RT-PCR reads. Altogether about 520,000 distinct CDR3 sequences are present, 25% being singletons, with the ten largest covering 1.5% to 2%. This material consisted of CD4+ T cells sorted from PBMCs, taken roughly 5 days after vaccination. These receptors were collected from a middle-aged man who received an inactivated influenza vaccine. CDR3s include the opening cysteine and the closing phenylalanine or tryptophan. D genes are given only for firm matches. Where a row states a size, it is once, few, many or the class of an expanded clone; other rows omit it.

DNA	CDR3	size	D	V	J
TGCAGCGTCGGACAGGGGGCTCGCACAGATACGCAGTATTTT	CSVGQGARTDTQYF	few	TRBD1	TRBV29-1	TRBJ2-3
TGTGCCAGCAGCGGGCCCGGGGGCTCGCTAGAGACCCAGTACTTC	CASSGPGGSLETQYF	.	.	TRBV3-1	TRBJ2-5
TGCAGTGCTAGAGGTCCAACAGGGAGTCGGACCCAGTACTTC	CSARGPTGSRTQYF	few	.	TRBV20-1	TRBJ2-5
TGTGCCAGCAGCTTAAAAGCGGAGGGGTACAATGAGCAGTTCTTC	CASSLKAEGYNEQFF	.	.	TRBV7-3	TRBJ2-1
TGTGCCACCAGTCGGGACAGTCCAACCGGGGAGCTGTTTTTT	CATSRDSPTGELFF	few	TRBD1	TRBV24-1	TRBJ2-2
TGTGCCAGCAGCTTAACGGTACAGCTCTCAGATACGCAGTATTTT	CASSLTVQLSDTQYF	.	.	TRBV7-2	TRBJ2-3
TGTGCCAGCAGCCGACGGTACAGATCCTACGAGCAGTACTTC	CASSRRYRSYEQYF	few	.	TRBV12-3/TRBV12-4	TRBJ2-7
TGCAGTGCTAGGGCCTCCGGGACTATCCAAGAGACCCAGTACTTC	CSARASGTIQETQYF	once	TRBD2	TRBV20-1	TRBJ2-5
TGCAGTGCTACCCGGGACAGGGCGGAGACCCAGTACTTC	CSATRDRAETQYF	many	TRBD1	TRBV20-1	TRBJ2-5
TGTGCCAGCAGCCAACACAACCAAGAGACCCAGTACTTC	CASSQHNQETQYF	few	.	TRBV11-2	TRBJ2-5
TGCGCCAGCAGCTTCACCGGGACTAGCGGGACCATTGAGCAGTTCTTC	CASSFTGTSGTIEQFF	few	TRBD2	TRBV5-1	TRBJ2-1
TGTGCCAGCAGCTTGATAGGGGCGTTCGCTTTTTACAATGAGCAGTTCTTC	CASSLIGAFAFYNEQFF	.	.	TRBV5-6	TRBJ2-1
TGTGCCAGCAGTCCCCCGGGAGGTCCGAGAAACACCATATATTTT	CASSPPGGPRNTIYF	few	.	TRBV11-2	TRBJ1-3
TGCGCCAGCAGCCAAGATCATAGCGTGGCTAGCGGCTACAATGAGCAGTTCTTC	CASSQDHSVASGYNEQFF	few	TRBD2	TRBV4-3	TRBJ2-1
TGTGCCAGCAACCGGGACTGGGCTTACGAGCAGTACTTC	CASNRDWAYEQYF	few	.	TRBV28	TRBJ2-7
TGTGCCAGCAGGGTCTCAGATGGATATTACAATGAGCAGTTCTTC	CASRVSDGYYNEQFF	.	.	TRBV28	TRBJ2-1
TGTGCCAGCAGTTTATCTGGGACTTTCGGGGGAGCTTTCTTT	CASSLSGTFGGAFF	.	.	TRBV27	TRBJ1-1
TGTGCCATCAGTGAGTCCGGGACTAGCAGAACCGGGGAGCTGTTTTTT	CAISESGTSRTGELFF	.	TRBD2	TRBV10-3	TRBJ2-2
TGTGCCAGCTATCAGGGGCGAACTTCATATGAGCAGTTCTTC	CASYQGRTSYEQFF	.	.	TRBV5-8	TRBJ2-1
TGTGCCAGCGGTGCCCGACCCTACGAGCAGTACTTC	CASGARPYEQYF	few	.	TRBV12-3/TRBV12-4	TRBJ2-7
TGTGCCAGCAGCCACAACGCGGGGGGTCAGTACAATGAGCAGTTCTTC	CASSHNAGGQYNEQFF	once	TRBD2	TRBV4-2	TRBJ2-1
TGTGCCAGCAGCCCAAGATCTAGCGGGGGGGCTGGTGAGCAGTTCTTC	CASSPRSSGGAGEQFF	.	TRBD2	TRBV9	TRBJ2-1
TGCAGCGTTCAAAGGGCAGGGCGCGAGCAGTACTTC	CSVQRAGREQYF	.	.	TRBV29-1	TRBJ2-7
TGCGCCAGCAGCCAAGAACGGTTTCGCACAGATACGCAGTATTTT	CASSQERFRTDTQYF	once	.	TRBV4-1	TRBJ2-3
TGTGCCAGCAGTTATAGACAACCCTCGGGGGAGCAGTACTTC	CASSYRQPSGEQYF	.	.	TRBV6-5	TRBJ2-7
TGTGCCACCAGTGCCGGGACAGGGATGGAGACCCAGTACTTC	CATSAGTGMETQYF	.	TRBD1	TRBV24-1	TRBJ2-5
TGTGCCAGCAGCGACAACAGAGGGGGTTGCAATCAGCCCCAGCATTTT	CASSDNRGGCNQPQHF	once	.	TRBV21-1	TRBJ1-5